This T cell receptor beta chain is drawn from a study of blood T cell repertoires in COVID-19. Study as a whole: There were acute and convalescent COVID-19 samples, and they came from the United States, Italy and Spain. PBMCs, B-cell-depleted T cells, or T cells were the source of the cDNA or gDNA that made up the material.

In the study's own analysis: It was from reference gene primer amplification that nucleated cell counts were estimated. Libraries were prepared by immunoSEQ multiplex PCR; TCRdb keeps only in-frame clonotypes and omits some of them. V, J and clone size derive from that table, while D and trimming were established from the DNA sequence. Of fewer than 500,000 clones in the sample, about four fifths are singletons; the top ten hold under 1.2%. The CDR3 contains 15 residues. The germline V gene encodes CDR1 KGHSH and CDR2 LQKENI. V was shortened by 5 bases and J by 0 bases, with 13 bases between the two germline ends.

The chain carries TRBV18 and TRBJ1-2; the D gene is possibly TRBD1 (5 bases). Sequenced sample: peripheral blood. This clonotype was sampled from a human donor with acute or convalescent COVID-19. The donor label of this sample is uncertain. The CDR3 region has the DNA TGTGCCAGCTCAGTCGACAGATTAGCTAACTATGGCTACACCTTC. This sequence encodes CASSVDRLANYGYTF.